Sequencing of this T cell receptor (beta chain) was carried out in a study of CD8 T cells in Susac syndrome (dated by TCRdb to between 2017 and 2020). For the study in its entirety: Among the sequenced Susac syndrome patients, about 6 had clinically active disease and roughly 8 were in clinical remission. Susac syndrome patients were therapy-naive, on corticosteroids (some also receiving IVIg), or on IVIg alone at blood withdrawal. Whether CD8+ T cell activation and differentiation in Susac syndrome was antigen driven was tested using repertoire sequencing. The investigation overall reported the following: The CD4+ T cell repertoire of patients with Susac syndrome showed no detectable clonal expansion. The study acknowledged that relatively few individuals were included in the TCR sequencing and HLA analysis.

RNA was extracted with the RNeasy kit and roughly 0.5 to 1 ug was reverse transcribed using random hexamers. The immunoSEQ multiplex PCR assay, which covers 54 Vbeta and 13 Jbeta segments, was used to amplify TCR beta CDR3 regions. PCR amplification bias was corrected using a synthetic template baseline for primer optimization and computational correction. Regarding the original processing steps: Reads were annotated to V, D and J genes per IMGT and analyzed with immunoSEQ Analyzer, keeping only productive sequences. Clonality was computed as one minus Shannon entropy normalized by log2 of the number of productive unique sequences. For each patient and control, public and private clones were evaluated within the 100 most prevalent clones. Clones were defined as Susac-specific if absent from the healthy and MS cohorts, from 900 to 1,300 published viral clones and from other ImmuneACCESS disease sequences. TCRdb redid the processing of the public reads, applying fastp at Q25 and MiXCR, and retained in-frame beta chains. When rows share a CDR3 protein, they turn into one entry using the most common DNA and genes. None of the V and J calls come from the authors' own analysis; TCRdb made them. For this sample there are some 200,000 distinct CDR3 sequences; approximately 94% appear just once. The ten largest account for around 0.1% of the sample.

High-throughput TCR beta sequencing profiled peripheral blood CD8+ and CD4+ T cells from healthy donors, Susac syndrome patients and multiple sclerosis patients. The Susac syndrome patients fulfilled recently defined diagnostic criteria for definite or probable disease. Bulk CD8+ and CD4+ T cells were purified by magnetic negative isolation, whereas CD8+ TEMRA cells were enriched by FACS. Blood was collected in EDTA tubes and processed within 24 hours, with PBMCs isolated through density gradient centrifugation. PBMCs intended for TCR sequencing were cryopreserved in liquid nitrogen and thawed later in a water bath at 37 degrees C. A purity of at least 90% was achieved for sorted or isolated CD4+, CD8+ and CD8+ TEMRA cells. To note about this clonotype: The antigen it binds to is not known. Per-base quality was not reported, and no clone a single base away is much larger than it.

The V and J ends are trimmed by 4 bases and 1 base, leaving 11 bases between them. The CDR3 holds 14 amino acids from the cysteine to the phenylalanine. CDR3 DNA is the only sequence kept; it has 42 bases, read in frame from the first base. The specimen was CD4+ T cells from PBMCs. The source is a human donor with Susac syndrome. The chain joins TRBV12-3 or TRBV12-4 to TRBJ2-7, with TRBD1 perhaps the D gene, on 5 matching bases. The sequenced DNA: TGTGCCAGCAGTTGGGTCCGACAGTCCTACGAGCAGTACTTC. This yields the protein CASSWVRQSYEQYF.